The 21 T cell receptor beta chains presented below share a single source sample, sequenced in a study of CD8 T cells in ankylosing spondylitis. TCRdb independently ran MiXCR on the 5' RACE reads; one entry per CDR3 protein. The sample lists approximately 180,000 distinct CDR3 sequences, 15% to 20% occurring once. Sequencing input: blood, either unsorted or a sorted T cell fraction (not recorded which). These receptors all stem from a male donor under 35 with ankylosing spondylitis or in good health (not recorded which).

The table lists this clonotype with many counts. The genes are TRBV2 and TRBJ2-2; tentative D call: TRBD1 (5 bases). V shed 7 bases and J shed 1 base, with 13 bases lying between them. Per germline, CDR1 SNHLY and CDR2 FYNNEI. The CDR3 spans 15 residues. Written as DNA, the CDR3 is TGTGCCAGCAACGAACAGGCCTTGAACACCGGGGAGCTGTTTTTT. It translates to CASNEQALNTGELFF.

Comment on this clonotype: This may be a read error, as it is one base from a much larger clone. The chain is built from TRBV7-9 and TRBJ2-2, with D maybe TRBD2 (6 bases). Germline V gene data show CDR1 as SEHNR and CDR2 as FQNEAQ (reference sequence). This CDR3 is 15 amino acids long. The CDR3 nucleotides read TGTGCCAGCAGCATCCGTGTTGAGCCCACGGGGGAGCTGATTTTT. As protein: CASSIRVEPTGELIF.

This clonotype appeared many times. J is TRBJ2-7 and V is TRBV12-3 or TRBV12-4; 13 positions agree with TRBD2. The CDR3 is 15 amino acids. J gave up 3 bases and V 5 bases, and 4 bases lay outside the gene matches. The CDR3 is CASSAGTSGVYEQYF. CDR3 DNA: TGTGCCAGCAGTGCCGGGACTAGCGGGGTCTACGAGCAGTACTTC.

Many counts were recorded for this clonotype. This chain joins TRBV20-1 and TRBJ1-2; D unclear. This CDR3 comprises 10 residues. Germline V gene sequence: CDR1 DFQATT, CDR2 SNEGSKA (reference sequence). Trimming left V 3 bases short and J 8 bases short, with 7 bases between. The CDR3 DNA follows: TGCAGTGCTAGTCATCCGGGCTACACCTTC. It yields the protein CSASHPGYTF.

This chain links TRBV20-1 with TRBJ2-1, with 12 positions matching TRBD2. CDR1 and CDR2 (germline): DFQATT, SNEGSKA (reference sequence). The CDR3 has 17 amino acids. The V and J ends lost 1 base and 8 bases, in that order; junction bases with no gene match: 12. The CDR3 nucleotides read TGCAGTGCTAGAGGCCCACTAGCGGGAGGCTTCGTTTATGAGCAGTTCTTC. The encoded protein is CSARGPLAGGFVYEQFF.

In this sample, this clonotype turned up many times. CDR3 protein: CASSQTGEQFF. As DNA, the CDR3 is TGTGCCAGCTCCCAAACAGGGGAGCAGTTCTTC. This sequence joins TRBV18 and TRBJ2-1, with a possible D match to TRBD1 (6 bases). Trimming removed 6 bases from V and 10 bases from J, with 10 bases in between. CDR1 is KGHSH, CDR2 LQKENI, per germline. The length of the CDR3 is 11 residues.

This clonotype was detected ten times or more. The chain employs TRBV12-3 or TRBV12-4 and TRBJ2-3; D unclear. The CDR3 extends over 14 amino acids. The V and J ends lost 3 bases and 3 bases respectively, with 10 bases between them. Here the CDR3 DNA reads TGTGCCAGCAGTTTCCGGACCTGGACAGATACGCAGTATTTT. It encodes CASSFRTWTDTQYF.

This clonotype was seen at least ten times. This chain uses TRBV5-1 with TRBJ1-2, with D possibly TRBD1 on 6 matching bases. V dropped 4 bases and J dropped 6 bases, with 16 bases sitting between them. The CDR3 is made up of 14 amino acids. Per germline, CDR1 SGHRS and CDR2 YFSETQ. This CDR3 is CASSPLGGADGYTF. The CDR3, as DNA: TGCGCCAGCAGCCCCCTCGGGGGCGCCGATGGCTACACCTTC.

This clonotype has just a few counts. This chain connects TRBV20-1 to TRBJ2-4; possibly TRBD1 or TRBD2 for D (5 bases each). Trimming removed 4 bases at V and 8 bases at J, with 6 bases between. From germline, CDR1 is DFQATT and CDR2 SNEGSKA (reference sequence). The CDR3 sequence is 10 residues long. The CDR3 DNA reads TGCAGTGCTACGGGGCACATTCAGTACTTC. Translated: CSATGHIQYF.

There are many counts of this clonotype. J is TRBJ2-1 and V is TRBV20-1; TRBD1 or TRBD2 may be the D gene (5 bases each). Germline CDR1 reads DFQATT; CDR2 reads SNEGSKA (reference sequence). V gave up 3 bases and J gave up 7 bases, with 10 bases separating them. CDR3 length: 12 residues. CDR3 in amino acids: CSASGAANEQFF. The DNA for the CDR3 is TGCAGTGCTAGCGGGGCCGCGAATGAGCAGTTCTTC.

This clonotype was recorded a few times. This chain joins TRBV28 and TRBJ2-7; D is perhaps TRBD1 (6 bases). Germline V lookup: CDR1 MDHEN, CDR2 SYDVKM. This CDR3 has 11 residues. The germline V and J ends were trimmed by 8 bases and 4 bases, with 9 bases remaining between them. Written as DNA, the CDR3 is TGTGCCAGCGGCAGGGGATACGAGCAGTACTTC. Protein: CASGRGYEQYF.

This clonotype appeared many times. The chain uses TRBV7-2 and TRBJ2-1; the match to TRBD2 covers 8 bases. Germline CDR1 SGHTA, CDR2 FQGNSA. The CDR3 consists of 17 residues. V lost 4 bases to trimming and J lost 2 bases; unmatched junction nucleotides: 10. The CDR3 spells CASSSLAGAGPYNEQFF. The CDR3 bases are TGTGCCAGCAGCTCCCTAGCGGGTGCGGGCCCCTACAATGAGCAGTTCTTC. The whole variable domain, filled in from reference TRBV7-2 and TRBJ2-1, reads GAGVSQSPSNKVTEKGKDVELRCDPISGHTALYWYRQSLGQGLEFLIYFQGNSAPDKSGLPSDRFSAERTGGSVSTLTIQRTQQEDSAVYLCASSSLAGAGPYNEQFFGPGTRLTVL.

This clonotype was recorded many times. V and J are TRBV2 and TRBJ2-1; 8 bases agree with TRBD1. This CDR3 has 13 amino acids. Trimming at V came to 11 bases and at J to 4 bases, leaving 7 bases not matched to a gene. CDR1 and CDR2 (germline): SNHLY, FYNNEI. The CDR3 DNA reads TGTGCCGGACGCAGGGGGCCTTACAATGAGCAGTTCTTC. Protein: CAGRRGPYNEQFF.

This chain links TRBV20-1 with TRBJ2-7, with D perhaps matching TRBD1 (5 bases). This CDR3 spans 13 amino acids. Trimming removed 6 bases from V and 6 bases from J, with 18 bases in between. Per germline, CDR1 DFQATT and CDR2 SNEGSKA (reference sequence). CDR3 in DNA: TGCAGTGCCAGGACAAAGGGTACGCTCGAGCAGTACTTC. Translated, it gives CSARTKGTLEQYF.

At least ten counts were recorded for this clonotype. J is TRBJ2-1 and V is TRBV25-1; 9 bases line up with TRBD2. The CDR3 spans 16 residues. The trim removed 3 bases at V and 8 bases at J, leaving 11 bases unmatched. Germline V gives CDR1 MGHDK, CDR2 SYGVNS. CDR3 DNA sequence: TGTGCCAGCAGTGACCTAGCGGGGAAGATAGCCCATGAGCAGTTCTTC. This codes for CASSDLAGKIAHEQFF.

This clonotype occurred many times. The chain links TRBV4-1 to TRBJ2-2, with 7 bases matching TRBD2. The CDR3 contains 17 residues. The V gene's germline CDR1 is MGHRA and CDR2 YSYEKL. The V segment lost 1 base and the J segment 7 bases; nucleotides outside the gene matches: 12. The CDR3 nucleotides read TGCGCCAGCAGCCAAGTTGGAGCGGGACCCTTCGACGGGGAGCTGTTTTTT. This translates into CASSQVGAGPFDGELFF.

This clonotype was detected many times. This chain links TRBV29-1 with TRBJ2-3, with TRBD2 matching 8 bases. Unmatched junction bases numbered 1, after V lost 4 bases and J lost 4 bases. The CDR3 extends over 12 amino acids. CDR1 and CDR2 from the germline V gene are SQVTM and ANQGSEA. CDR3 coding DNA: TGCAGCGTTGCGGGAGGGCCAGATACGCAGTATTTT. As protein: CSVAGGPDTQYF.

Ten or more counts support this clonotype. The V call is TRBV5-6, the J call TRBJ1-6; D gene uncertain. The germline V and J ends were trimmed by 5 bases and 10 bases, with 13 bases remaining between them. The CDR3 sequence is 13 residues long. Germline CDR1 SGHDT, CDR2 YYEEEE. The CDR3 coding sequence is TGTGCCAGCAGGGGCTCAGGTTCCTCACCCCTCCACTTT. Translated, it gives CASRGSGSSPLHF.

This clonotype was found many times. The V and J genes are TRBV12-3 or TRBV12-4 and TRBJ2-2, with D possibly matching TRBD1 (5 bases). The CDR3 is 14 residues long. The V end was cut by 2 bases, the J end by 6 bases, with 10 bases between. This CDR3 is CASSLIGRAGELFF. The CDR3 DNA is TGTGCCAGCAGTTTAATTGGCAGGGCCGGGGAGCTGTTTTTT.

This clonotype was counted many times. The rearrangement joins TRBV4-3 to TRBJ2-3; weak D call: TRBD1 (5 bases). Between the trimmed V and J ends, which lost 0 bases and 5 bases, there was a span of 12 bases. The CDR3 runs to 15 residues. The germline CDR1 and CDR2 sequences are LGHNA and YSLEER. CDR3 coding DNA: TGCGCCAGCAGCCAAGAACCAGGGTTCGGAGATACGCAGTATTTT. Residues: CASSQEPGFGDTQYF.

This clonotype was detected many times. CDR3 sequence (DNA): TGTGCCAGCAGTTTCCCGGGACAGGGGAGGTCGGGCTACACCTTC. The encoded protein is CASSFPGQGRSGYTF. The V gene is TRBV12-3 or TRBV12-4, the J gene TRBJ1-2; 10 bases match TRBD1. The CDR3 is made up of 15 amino acids. V was pared by 3 bases and J by 8 bases, with 9 bases of the junction left unmatched.